The sequence of this TCR beta chain was determined in a study of regulatory T cells in long-lasting Graves disease. Time point reported: newly diagnosed GD, antithyroid drugs for less than 3 months. TCR sequences were obtained from RNA taken from PBMCs. From an endocrinology department in Xi'an, China, came the patients. Germline CDR1 is DFQATT and CDR2 is SNEGSKA (reference sequence). This CDR3 is built from 15 residues. V was trimmed by 1 base and J by 4 bases, leaving 14 bases between them. Sequencing libraries for TCR beta were prepared with iRepertoire HTBI primers and Arm-PCR of CDR3 regions. TCRdb re-derived calls from the multiplex PCR reads in MiXCR, one entry per CDR3 protein. The sample holds roughly 420,000 distinct CDR3 sequences, 14% seen once. The same sample was also studied in work on T cells in Graves' hyperthyroidism and ophthalmopathy. That work contributes: The authors deemed Graves' hyperthyroidism stable absent ophthalmopathy progression within 18 months. HTBI primers were used for first-round RT-PCR of the TCR CDR3.

This specimen was peripheral blood mononuclear cells (PBMCs), taken at new diagnosis, from a patient treated with antithyroid drugs. The rearrangement links TRBV20-1 to TRBJ1-5; D is ambiguous. The clonotype was recovered from a woman aged 45-65 years with Graves disease. CDR3 in DNA: TGCAGTGCTAGAGGGGTCATATCGCGAAATCAGCCCCAGCATTTT. Translating gives CSARGVISRNQPQHF.